This T cell receptor (beta chain) was captured in a study of T cell responses to AZD1222 COVID-19 vaccine. Points from the study as a whole: Nearly half of unique spike-specific TCRs reportedly avoided B.1.351 and B.1.1.7 mutated regions. Vaccination with two AZD1222 doses was followed by a rise in Spike-specific TCR breadth and depth.

Assay used: immunoSEQ multiplex PCR; TCRdb lists only in-frame clones, some missing. There are about 180,000 clones in the sample; 80% to 95% occur only once, and roughly 2% lies in the top ten. This clone has a single count. The antigen remains unidentified. V trimming: 3 bases; J trimming: 4 bases; junction bases outside the gene matches: 11. In germline, CDR1 is ENHRY, CDR2 SYGVKD. This CDR3 region has 17 residues. This specimen consisted of peripheral blood, obtained 28 days after the second AZD1222 dose. This sequence was found in an adult who received the AZD1222 COVID-19 vaccine. The V and J genes are TRBV10-3 and TRBJ2-3; 9 bases map to TRBD1. The CDR3 spells CAISDRNSGTGSDTQYF. Written as DNA, the CDR3 is TGTGCCATCAGTGATAGGAATTCAGGGACAGGGTCAGATACGCAGTATTTT.